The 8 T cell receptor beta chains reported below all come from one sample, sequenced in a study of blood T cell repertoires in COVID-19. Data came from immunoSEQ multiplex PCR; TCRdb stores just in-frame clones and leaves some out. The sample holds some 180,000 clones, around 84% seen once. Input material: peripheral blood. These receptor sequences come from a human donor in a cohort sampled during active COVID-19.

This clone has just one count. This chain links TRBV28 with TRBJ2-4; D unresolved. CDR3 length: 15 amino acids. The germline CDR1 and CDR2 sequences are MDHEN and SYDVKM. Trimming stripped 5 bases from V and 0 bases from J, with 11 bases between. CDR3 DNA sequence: TGTGCCAGCAGTCCCCCCACGGGAGCCAAAAACATTCAGTACTTC. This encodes CASSPPTGAKNIQYF.

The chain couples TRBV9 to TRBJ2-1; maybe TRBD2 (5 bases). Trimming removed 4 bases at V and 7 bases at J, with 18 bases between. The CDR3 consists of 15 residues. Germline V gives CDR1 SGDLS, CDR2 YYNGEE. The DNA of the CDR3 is TGTGCCAGCAGCAGGCTAGCAACAACACCGAATGAGCAGTTCTTC. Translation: CASSRLATTPNEQFF.

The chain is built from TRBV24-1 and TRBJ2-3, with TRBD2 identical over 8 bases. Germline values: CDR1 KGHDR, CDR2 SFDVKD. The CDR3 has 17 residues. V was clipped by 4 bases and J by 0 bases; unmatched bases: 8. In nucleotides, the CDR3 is TGTGCCACCAGTGACCCAAGCGGGGGAGGGAGCACAGATACGCAGTATTTT. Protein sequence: CATSDPSGGGSTDTQYF.

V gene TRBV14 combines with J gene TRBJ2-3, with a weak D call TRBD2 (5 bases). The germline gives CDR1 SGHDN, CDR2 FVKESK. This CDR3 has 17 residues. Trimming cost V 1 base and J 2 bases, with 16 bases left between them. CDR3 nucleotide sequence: TGTGCCAGCAGCCAAGCCGGGAATCGAGAACTCACAGATACGCAGTATTTT. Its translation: CASSQAGNRELTDTQYF.

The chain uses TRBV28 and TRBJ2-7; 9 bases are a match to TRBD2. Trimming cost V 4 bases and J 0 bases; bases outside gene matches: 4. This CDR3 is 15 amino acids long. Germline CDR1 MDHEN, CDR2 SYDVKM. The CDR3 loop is CASSYPGLASYEQYF. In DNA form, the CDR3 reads TGTGCCAGCAGTTATCCGGGACTAGCCTCCTACGAGCAGTACTTC.

Here the CDR3 DNA reads TGTGCCAGCAGTCCCCGGGACAGGGTCCACGAGCAGTACTTC. This codes for CASSPRDRVHEQYF. The rearrangement joins TRBV27 to TRBJ2-7; 9 nucleotides align to TRBD1. V shed 5 bases and J 5 bases; nucleotides not matched to a gene: 7. Germline V gene lookup returns CDR1 MNHEY and CDR2 SMNVEV (reference sequence). The CDR3 covers 14 residues.

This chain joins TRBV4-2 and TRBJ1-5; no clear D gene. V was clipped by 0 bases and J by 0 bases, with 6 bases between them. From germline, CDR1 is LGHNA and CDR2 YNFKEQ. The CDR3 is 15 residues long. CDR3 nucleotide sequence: TGTGCCAGCAGCCAAGATGAGGGTAGCAATCAGCCCCAGCATTTT. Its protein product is CASSQDEGSNQPQHF.

Written as DNA, the CDR3 is TGTGCCAGCAGTCAAGGGACAGGGGTGGGCTACACCTTC. As protein: CASSQGTGVGYTF. The chain carries TRBV12-3 or TRBV12-4 and TRBJ1-2; 10 bases map to TRBD1. V trimming: 5 bases; J trimming: 8 bases; junction bases outside the gene matches: 5. The CDR3 sequence is 13 residues long.